This TCR beta chain was observed in a study of cytomegalovirus exposure and HLA in healthy donors. Findings and limits, study-wide: The classifier reportedly diagnosed cytomegalovirus status with high specificity and sensitivity. The tendency of first-cohort TCR clusters to co-occur in the 100 to 150 validation repertoires was identified by a subsequent analysis. A few of the chains that were CMV-associated were confirmed in vitro to be specific for CMV antigens.

Germline assignment: CDR1 SGHTA and CDR2 FQGTGA. Trimming cost V 6 bases and J 6 bases, with 15 bases left between them. The CDR3 extends over 13 amino acids. TCRdb's table, derived via immunoSEQ multiplex PCR, lists solely in-frame clones and lacks some. Counted here are around 150,000 clones, less than 90% occurring once; the ten biggest clones make up about 5.8%. Worth noting for this clone: Its antigen is not identified.

The rearrangement uses TRBV7-3 and TRBJ2-7, with D tentatively TRBD2 (5 bases). The sequence was collected from a young woman in good health and CMV-seronegative. The specimen sequenced was PBMCs. The CDR3 loop reads CASSTYGVVEQYF. The CDR3 nucleotides read TGTGCCAGCAGTACCTACGGGGTGGTCGAGCAGTACTTC.